The present TCR beta chain was sequenced within a study of blood T cell repertoires in COVID-19. Study summary: COVID-19 samples collected from the United States, Italy and Spain covered acute and convalescent phases.

Repertoires were generated with immunoSEQ multiplex PCR, while TCRdb's copy carries only in-frame clones and drops some. Here the sample spans fewer than 350,000 clones, around 90% being singletons. Germline assignment: CDR1 SGHNT and CDR2 YENEEA. V was pared by 3 bases and J by 1 base, with 6 bases between. The CDR3 spans 13 residues. The age range of participants was about 18 to 100 years, with residence in roughly 25 US areas. Grouping used clinical history reported by participants in a survey and questionnaire. The rearrangement joins TRBV11-3 to TRBJ1-1; tentatively, D is TRBD1 (6 bases). Specimen: PBMCs or T cells enriched from blood (not recorded which). The sequence was collected from a woman aged 40 to 50 with acute COVID-19. The CDR3 here is CASSFRGNTEAFF. The CDR3 DNA reads TGTGCCAGCAGCTTCAGGGGGAACACTGAAGCTTTCTTT.